This T cell receptor (beta chain) was retrieved from a study of T cell responses to AZD1222 COVID-19 vaccine. Broader study findings: Per reports, nearly half of all spike-specific TCRs target regions that are unmutated in variants.

The CDR3 contains 14 residues. The V gene end was trimmed by 5 bases and the J gene end by 1 base; junction bases not matched to a gene: 4. CDR1 is SGHVS, CDR2 FNYEAQ, per germline. The repertoire was sequenced with immunoSEQ multiplex PCR; TCRdb's copy has only in-frame clones and lacks some. The sample includes some 280,000 clones, around 93% of them seen just once. With regard to this clone: As yet, its antigen is unknown.

This rearrangement joins TRBV7-6 to TRBJ1-1; 7 bases align to TRBD1. Sequenced material: peripheral blood, taken 28 days after the second AZD1222 dose. The source of this sequence is an adult who received the AZD1222 COVID-19 vaccine. This CDR3 is CASSAGQRNTEAFF. CDR3 nucleotides: TGTGCCAGCAGCGCGGGACAGAGGAACACTGAAGCTTTCTTT.